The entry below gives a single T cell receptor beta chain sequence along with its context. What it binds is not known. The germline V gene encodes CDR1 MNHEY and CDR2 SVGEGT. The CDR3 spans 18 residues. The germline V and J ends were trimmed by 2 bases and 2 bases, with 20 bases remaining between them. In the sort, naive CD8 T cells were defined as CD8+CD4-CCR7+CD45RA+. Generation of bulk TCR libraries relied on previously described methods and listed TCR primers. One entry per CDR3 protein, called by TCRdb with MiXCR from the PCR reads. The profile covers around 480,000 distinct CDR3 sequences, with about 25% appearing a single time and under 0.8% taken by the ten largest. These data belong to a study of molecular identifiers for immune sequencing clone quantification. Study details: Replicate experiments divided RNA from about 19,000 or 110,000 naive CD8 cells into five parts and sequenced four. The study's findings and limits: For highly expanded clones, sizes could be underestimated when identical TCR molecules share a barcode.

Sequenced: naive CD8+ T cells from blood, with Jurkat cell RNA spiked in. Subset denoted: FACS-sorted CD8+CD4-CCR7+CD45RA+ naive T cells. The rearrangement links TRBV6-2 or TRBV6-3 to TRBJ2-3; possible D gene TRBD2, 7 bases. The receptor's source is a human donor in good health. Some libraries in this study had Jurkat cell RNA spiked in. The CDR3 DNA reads TGTGCCAGCAGTTACGAGATTACGGCGGGGGACAACACAGATACGCAGTATTTT. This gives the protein CASSYEITAGDNTDTQYF.